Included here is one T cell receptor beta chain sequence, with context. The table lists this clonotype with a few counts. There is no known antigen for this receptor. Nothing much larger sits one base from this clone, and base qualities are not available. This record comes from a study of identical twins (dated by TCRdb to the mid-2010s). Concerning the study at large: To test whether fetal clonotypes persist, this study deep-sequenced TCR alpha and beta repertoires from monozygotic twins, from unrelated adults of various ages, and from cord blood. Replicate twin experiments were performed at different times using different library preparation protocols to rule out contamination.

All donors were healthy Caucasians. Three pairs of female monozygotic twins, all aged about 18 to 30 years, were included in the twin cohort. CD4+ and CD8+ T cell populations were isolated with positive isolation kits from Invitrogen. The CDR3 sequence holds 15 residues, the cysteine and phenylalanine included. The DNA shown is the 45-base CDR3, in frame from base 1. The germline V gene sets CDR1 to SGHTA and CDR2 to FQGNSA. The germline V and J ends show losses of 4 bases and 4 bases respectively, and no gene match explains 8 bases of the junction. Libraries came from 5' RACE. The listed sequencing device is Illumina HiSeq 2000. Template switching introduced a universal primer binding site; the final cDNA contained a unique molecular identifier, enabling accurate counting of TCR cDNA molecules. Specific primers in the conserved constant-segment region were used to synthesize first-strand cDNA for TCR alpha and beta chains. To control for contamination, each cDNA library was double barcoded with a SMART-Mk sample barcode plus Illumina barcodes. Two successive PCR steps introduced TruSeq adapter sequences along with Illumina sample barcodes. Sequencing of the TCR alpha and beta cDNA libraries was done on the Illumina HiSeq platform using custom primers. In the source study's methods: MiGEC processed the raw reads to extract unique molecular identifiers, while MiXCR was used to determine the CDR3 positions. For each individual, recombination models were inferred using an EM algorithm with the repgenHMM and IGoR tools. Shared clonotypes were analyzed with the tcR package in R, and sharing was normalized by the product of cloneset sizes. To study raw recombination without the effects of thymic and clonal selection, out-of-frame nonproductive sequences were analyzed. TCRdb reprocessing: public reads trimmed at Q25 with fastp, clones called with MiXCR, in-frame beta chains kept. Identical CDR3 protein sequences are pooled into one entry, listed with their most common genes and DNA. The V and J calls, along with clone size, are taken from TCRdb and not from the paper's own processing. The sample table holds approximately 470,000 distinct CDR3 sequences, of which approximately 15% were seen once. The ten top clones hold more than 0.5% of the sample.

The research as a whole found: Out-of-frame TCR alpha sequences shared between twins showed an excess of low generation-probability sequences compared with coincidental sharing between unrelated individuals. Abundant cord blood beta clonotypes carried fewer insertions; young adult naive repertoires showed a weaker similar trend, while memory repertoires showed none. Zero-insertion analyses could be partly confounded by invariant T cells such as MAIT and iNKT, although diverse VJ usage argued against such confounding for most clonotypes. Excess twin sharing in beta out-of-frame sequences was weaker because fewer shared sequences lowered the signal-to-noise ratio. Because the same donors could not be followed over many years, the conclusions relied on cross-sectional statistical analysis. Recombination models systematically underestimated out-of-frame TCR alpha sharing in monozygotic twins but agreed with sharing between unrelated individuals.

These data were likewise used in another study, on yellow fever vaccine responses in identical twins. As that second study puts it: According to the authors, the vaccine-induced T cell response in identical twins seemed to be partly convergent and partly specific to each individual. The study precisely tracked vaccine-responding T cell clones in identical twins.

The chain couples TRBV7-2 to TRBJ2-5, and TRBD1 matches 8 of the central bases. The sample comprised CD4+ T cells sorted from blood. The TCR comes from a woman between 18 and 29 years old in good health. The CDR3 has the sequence CASSSFLQGGETQYF. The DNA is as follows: TGTGCCAGCAGCTCCTTCTTACAGGGGGGAGAGACCCAGTACTTC.